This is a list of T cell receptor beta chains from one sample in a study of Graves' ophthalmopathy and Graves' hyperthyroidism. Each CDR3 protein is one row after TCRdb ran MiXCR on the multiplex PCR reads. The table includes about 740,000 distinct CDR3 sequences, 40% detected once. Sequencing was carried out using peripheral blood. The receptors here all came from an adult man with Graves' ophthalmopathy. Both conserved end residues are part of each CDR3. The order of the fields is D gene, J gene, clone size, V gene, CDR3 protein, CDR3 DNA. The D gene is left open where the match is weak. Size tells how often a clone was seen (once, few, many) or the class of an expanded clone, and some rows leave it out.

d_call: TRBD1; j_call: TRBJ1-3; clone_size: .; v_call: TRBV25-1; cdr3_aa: CASSLPGQGNTIYF; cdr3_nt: TGTGCCAGCAGTTTACCGGGACAGGGAAACACCATATATTTT
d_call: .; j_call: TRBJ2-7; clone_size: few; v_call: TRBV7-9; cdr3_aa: CASSQAVGPYEQYF; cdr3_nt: TGCGCCAGCAGCCAAGCCGTAGGTCCCTACGAGCAGTACTTC
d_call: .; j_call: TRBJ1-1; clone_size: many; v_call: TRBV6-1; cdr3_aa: CASSATGGGTEAFF; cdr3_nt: TGTGCCAGCAGTGCCACAGGTGGCGGGACTGAAGCTTTCTTT
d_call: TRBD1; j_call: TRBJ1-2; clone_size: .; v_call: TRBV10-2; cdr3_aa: CASSVTGTGYGYTF; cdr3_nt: TGCGCCAGCAGTGTGACAGGGACGGGCTATGGCTACACCTTC
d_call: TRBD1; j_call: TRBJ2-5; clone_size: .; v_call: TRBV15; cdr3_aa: CATSRKYPRTGGLGETQYF; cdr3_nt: TGTGCCACCAGCAGAAAATATCCTCGGACAGGGGGCTTAGGGGAGACCCAGTACTTC
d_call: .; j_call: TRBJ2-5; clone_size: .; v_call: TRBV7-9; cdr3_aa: CASSQITGQETQYF; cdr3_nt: TGTGCCAGCAGCCAAATTACAGGGCAAGAGACCCAGTACTTC
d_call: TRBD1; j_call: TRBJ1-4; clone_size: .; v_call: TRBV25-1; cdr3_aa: CASNSPDRENEKLFF; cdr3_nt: TGTGCCAGCAACTCTCCGGACAGGGAGAATGAAAAACTGTTTTTT
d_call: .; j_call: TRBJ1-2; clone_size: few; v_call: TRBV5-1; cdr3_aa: CASSYGDSYGYTF; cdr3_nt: TGCGCCAGCAGCTATGGGGATAGCTATGGCTACACCTTC
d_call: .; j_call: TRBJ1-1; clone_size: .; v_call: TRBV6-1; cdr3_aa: CASRMWGTEAFF; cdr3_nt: TGTGCCAGCAGGATGTGGGGGACTGAAGCTTTCTTT
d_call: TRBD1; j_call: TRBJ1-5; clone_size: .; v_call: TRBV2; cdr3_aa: CAGQGARNQPQHF; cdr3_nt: TGTGCCGGACAGGGGGCGAGGAATCAGCCCCAGCATTTT
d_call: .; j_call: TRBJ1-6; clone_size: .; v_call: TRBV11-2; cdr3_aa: CASSYGYENSPLHF; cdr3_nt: TGTGCCAGCAGCTACGGGTACGAGAATTCACCCCTCCACTTT
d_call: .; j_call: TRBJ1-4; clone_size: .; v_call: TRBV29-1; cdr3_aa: CSVETGRGNEKLFF; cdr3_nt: TGCAGCGTTGAAACAGGGAGGGGGAATGAAAAACTGTTTTTT
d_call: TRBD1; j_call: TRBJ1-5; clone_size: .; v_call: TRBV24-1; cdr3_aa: CATSEDRAHGEQPQHF; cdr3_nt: TGTGCCACCAGTGAGGACAGGGCTCACGGGGAGCAGCCCCAGCATTTT
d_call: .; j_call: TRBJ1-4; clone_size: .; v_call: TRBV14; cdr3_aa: CASSPLGSLSEKLFF; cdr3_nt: TGTGCCAGCTCACCCTTAGGGTCCCTGAGTGAAAAACTGTTTTTT
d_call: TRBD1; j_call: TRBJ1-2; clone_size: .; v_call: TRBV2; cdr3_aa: CASSGDREASYTF; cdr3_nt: TGTGCCAGCAGTGGTGACAGGGAGGCGAGCTACACCTTC
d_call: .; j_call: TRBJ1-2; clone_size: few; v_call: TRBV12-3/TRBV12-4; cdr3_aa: CASSFSRYGYTF; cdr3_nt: TGTGCCAGCAGTTTTTCCCGGTATGGCTACACCTTC
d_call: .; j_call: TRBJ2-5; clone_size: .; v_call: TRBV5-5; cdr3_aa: CTSNPRDQETQYF; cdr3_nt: TGCACCAGCAACCCTAGGGACCAAGAGACCCAGTACTTC
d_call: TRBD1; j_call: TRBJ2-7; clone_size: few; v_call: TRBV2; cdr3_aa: CASSFGTGGPYEQYF; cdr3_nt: TGTGCCAGCAGTTTCGGGACAGGGGGACCCTACGAGCAGTACTTC
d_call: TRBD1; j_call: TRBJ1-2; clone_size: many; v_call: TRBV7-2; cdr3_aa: CASSSATGSYGYTF; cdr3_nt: TGTGCCAGCAGCTCGGCGACAGGGTCCTATGGCTACACCTTC
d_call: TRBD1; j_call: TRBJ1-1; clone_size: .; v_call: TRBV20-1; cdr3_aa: CSARGQGRFTEAFF; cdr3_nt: TGCAGTGCTAGAGGACAGGGACGGTTTACTGAAGCTTTCTTT
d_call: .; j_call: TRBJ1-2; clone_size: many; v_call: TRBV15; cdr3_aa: CATSRDLRREENYGYTF; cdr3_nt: TGTGCCACCAGCAGAGACTTAAGACGGGAGGAAAACTATGGCTACACCTTC
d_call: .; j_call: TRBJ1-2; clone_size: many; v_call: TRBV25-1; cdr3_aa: CASSEPDSHGYTF; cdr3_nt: TGTGCCAGCAGTGAACCGGACAGCCATGGCTACACCTTC
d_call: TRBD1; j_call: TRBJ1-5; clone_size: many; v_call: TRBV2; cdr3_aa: CASNNDRGQPQHF; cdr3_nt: TGTGCCAGCAATAACGACAGGGGCCAGCCCCAGCATTTT
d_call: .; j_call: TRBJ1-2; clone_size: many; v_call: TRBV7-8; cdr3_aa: CASSLAERDGYTF; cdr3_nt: TGTGCCAGCAGCTTAGCGGAGAGGGATGGCTACACCTTC
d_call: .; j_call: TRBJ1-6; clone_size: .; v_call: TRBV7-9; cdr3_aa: CASSLDSGSDSPLHF; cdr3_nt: TGTGCCAGCAGCTTGGACAGCGGATCGGATTCACCCCTCCACTTT
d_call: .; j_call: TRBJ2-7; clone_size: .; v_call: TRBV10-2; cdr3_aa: CASSPLSQGSYEQYF; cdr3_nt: TGTGCCAGCAGTCCTCTTAGTCAGGGGTCCTACGAGCAGTACTTC
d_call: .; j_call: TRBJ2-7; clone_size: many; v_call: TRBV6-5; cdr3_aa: CASSYGTSYEQYF; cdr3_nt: TGTGCCAGCAGTTACGGAACTTCCTACGAGCAGTACTTC
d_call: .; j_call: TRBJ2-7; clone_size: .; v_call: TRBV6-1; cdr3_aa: CASSPTGSGSYEQYF; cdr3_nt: TGTGCCAGCAGTCCAACAGGGTCAGGGTCCTACGAGCAGTACTTC
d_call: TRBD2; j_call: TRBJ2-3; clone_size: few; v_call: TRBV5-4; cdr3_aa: CASSPGRLAGGVDTQYF; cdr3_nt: TGTGCCAGCAGCCCAGGTAGACTAGCGGGGGGAGTAGATACGCAGTATTTT
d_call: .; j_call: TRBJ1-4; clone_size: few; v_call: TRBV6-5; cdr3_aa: CASSPSLPGPANEKLFF; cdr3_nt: TGTGCCAGCAGTCCCTCTCTTCCGGGACCCGCGAATGAAAAACTGTTTTTT
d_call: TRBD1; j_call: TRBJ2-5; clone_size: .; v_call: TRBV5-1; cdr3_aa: CATKSGTDQETQYF; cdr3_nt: TGTGCCACGAAATCCGGGACAGACCAAGAGACCCAGTACTTC
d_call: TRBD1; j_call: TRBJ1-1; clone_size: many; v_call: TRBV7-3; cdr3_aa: CASSLSGTGKAFF; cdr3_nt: TGTGCCAGCAGCTTATCCGGGACAGGGAAGGCTTTCTTT
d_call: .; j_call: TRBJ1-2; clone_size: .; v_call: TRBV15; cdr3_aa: CATSSARGSYGYTF; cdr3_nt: TGTGCCACCAGCAGTGCCAGGGGCAGCTATGGCTACACCTTC
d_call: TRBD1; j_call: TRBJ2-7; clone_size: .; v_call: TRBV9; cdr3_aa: CASSGGQGVFMFGEQYF; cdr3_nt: TGTGCCAGCAGCGGGGGACAGGGAGTGTTTATGTTTGGCGAGCAGTACTTC
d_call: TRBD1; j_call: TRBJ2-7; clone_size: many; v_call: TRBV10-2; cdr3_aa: CASSPTGAATYEQYF; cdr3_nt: TGCGCCAGCAGCCCGACAGGGGCCGCAACCTACGAGCAGTACTTC
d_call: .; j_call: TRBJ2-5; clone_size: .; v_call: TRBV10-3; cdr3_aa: CAISDLQDWGETQYF; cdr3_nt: TGTGCCATCAGTGATTTGCAAGACTGGGGAGAGACCCAGTACTTC
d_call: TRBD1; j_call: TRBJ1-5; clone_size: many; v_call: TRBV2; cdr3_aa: CASRDHRGNQPQHF; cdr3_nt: TGTGCCAGCAGAGACCACAGGGGAAATCAGCCCCAGCATTTT
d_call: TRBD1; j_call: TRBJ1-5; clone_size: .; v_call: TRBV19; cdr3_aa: CASRGTGESNQPQHF; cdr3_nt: TGTGCCAGTAGGGGGACAGGTGAAAGCAATCAGCCTCAGCATTTT
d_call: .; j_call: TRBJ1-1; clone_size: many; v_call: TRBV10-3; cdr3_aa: CAISEESQGITEAFF; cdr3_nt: TGTGCCATCAGTGAGGAGTCGCAGGGAATCACTGAAGCTTTCTTT
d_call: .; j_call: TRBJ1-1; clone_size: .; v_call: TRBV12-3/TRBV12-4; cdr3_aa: CASSLRGGEGNTEAFF; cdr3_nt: TGTGCCAGCAGTTTGAGGGGGGGGGAAGGGAACACTGAAGCTTTCTTT
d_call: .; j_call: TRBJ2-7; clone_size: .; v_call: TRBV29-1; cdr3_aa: CREWSGAEQYF; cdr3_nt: TGCAGAGAGTGGTCAGGGGCCGAGCAGTACTTC
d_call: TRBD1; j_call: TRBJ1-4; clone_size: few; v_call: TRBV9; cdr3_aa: CASSTGTGIEKLFF; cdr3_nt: TGTGCCAGCAGCACCGGGACAGGGATTGAAAAACTGTTTTTT
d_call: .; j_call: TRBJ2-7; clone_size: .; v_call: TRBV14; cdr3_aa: CASSQEVGDYEQYF; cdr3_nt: TGTGCCAGCAGCCAAGAGGTTGGAGACTACGAGCAGTACTTC
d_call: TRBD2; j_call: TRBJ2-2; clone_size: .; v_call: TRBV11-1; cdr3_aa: CASSFVPTSGTAAELFF; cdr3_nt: TGTGCCAGCAGCTTTGTTCCGACTAGCGGGACAGCGGCGGAGCTGTTTTTT
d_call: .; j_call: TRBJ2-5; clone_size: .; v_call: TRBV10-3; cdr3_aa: CAISAADSYQETQYF; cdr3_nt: TGTGCCATCAGTGCAGCGGACAGTTACCAAGAGACCCAGTACTTC
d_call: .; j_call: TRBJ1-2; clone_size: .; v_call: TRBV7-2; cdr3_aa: CASSLVYGQGYHYGYTF; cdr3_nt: TGTGCCAGCAGCTTAGTTTATGGGCAGGGTTATCACTATGGCTACACCTTC
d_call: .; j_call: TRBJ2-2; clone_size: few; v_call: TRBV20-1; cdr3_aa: CSASPSASPGELFF; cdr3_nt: TGCAGTGCTAGCCCCAGTGCTTCCCCCGGGGAGCTGTTTTTT
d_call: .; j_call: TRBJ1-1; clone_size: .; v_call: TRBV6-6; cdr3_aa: CASSYGAGTWDTEAFF; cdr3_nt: TGTGCCAGCAGTTACGGGGCAGGCACATGGGACACTGAAGCTTTCTTT
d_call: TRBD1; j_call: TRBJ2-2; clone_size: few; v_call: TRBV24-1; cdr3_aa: CATSARDRETTGELFF; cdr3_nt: TGTGCCACCAGTGCCCGGGACAGGGAGACCACCGGGGAGCTGTTTTTT
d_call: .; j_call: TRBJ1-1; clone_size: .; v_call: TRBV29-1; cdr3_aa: CSARTGRAEAFF; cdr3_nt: TGCAGCGCACGAACAGGGCGGGCTGAAGCTTTCTTT
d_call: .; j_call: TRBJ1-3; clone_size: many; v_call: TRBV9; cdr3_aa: CASSGIDATIYF; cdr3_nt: TGTGCCAGCAGCGGAATAGACGCTACCATATATTTT
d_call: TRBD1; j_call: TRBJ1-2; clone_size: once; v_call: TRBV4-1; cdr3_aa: CASSDVDRGRYGYTF; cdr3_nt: TGCGCCAGCAGCGACGTTGACAGGGGAAGGTATGGCTACACCTTC